The T cell receptor beta chain described here comes from a study of response to subunit inactivated influenza vaccine. Study results and caveats: The authors put forward the suggestion that each seasonal influenza vaccination may bring in only a limited number of new T cells.

With regard to this clonotype: Its antigen remains unidentified.

TCRdb re-called the RT-PCR reads with MiXCR, one entry per CDR3 protein. The repertoire holds 650,000 to 800,000 distinct CDR3 sequences, around 20% seen once, with under 13% in the top ten. The CDR3 has 15 residues. From germline, CDR1 is SGHTS and CDR2 YDEGEE. Trimming stripped 1 base from V and 2 bases from J, with 11 bases between. The sequence derives from a man in his forties or fifties who received an inactivated influenza vaccine. The chain uses TRBV5-8 and TRBJ2-3; no definite D call. Here the sequenced sample was PBMCs from blood, taken 4 to 6 days after vaccination. The chain's CDR3 is CASSLYASYTDTQYF. The CDR3 DNA reads TGTGCCAGCAGCTTGTATGCCAGTTACACAGATACGCAGTATTTT. Full variable domain (missing parts from reference TRBV5-8 and TRBJ2-3): EAGVTQSPTHLIKTRGQQATLRCSPISGHTSVYWYQQALGLGLQFLLWYDEGEERNRGNFPPRFSGRQFPNYSSELNVNALELEDSALYLCASSLYASYTDTQYFGPGTRLTVL.